Listed below are T cell receptor beta chains from one sample, sequenced in a study of T cell responses to AZD1222 COVID-19 vaccine. Sequencing was performed with immunoSEQ multiplex PCR; in TCRdb, only in-frame clones are kept and a portion is missing. The data show around 110,000 clones, with roughly 93% seen just once and more than 2.5% held by the top ten. The sequenced sample was peripheral blood, obtained on day 0 of AZD1222 vaccination. The receptor set was obtained from an adult in good health. CDR3s include the opening cysteine and the closing phenylalanine or tryptophan. A D gene is named only where the DNA matches it firmly. Size is omitted from some rows. Given values are once, few, many or a class for expanded clones.

abundance	v_gene	d_gene	j_gene	CDR3aa	CDR3nt
-	TRBV30	TRBD1	TRBJ1-5	CAWSVQHGTGTSFGNQPQHF	TGTGCCTGGAGTGTACAGCACGGGACAGGGACGTCCTTCGGCAATCAGCCCCAGCATTTT
-	TRBV7-6	TRBD2	TRBJ2-7	CASSFGLAGVYEQYF	TGTGCCAGCAGCTTCGGACTAGCGGGAGTCTACGAGCAGTACTTC
-	TRBV27	-	TRBJ1-2	CASSPLGSEPGYGYTF	TGTGCCAGCAGTCCCCTTGGTTCGGAGCCTGGCTATGGCTACACCTTC
-	TRBV2	TRBD2	TRBJ2-1	CASSPGTSGRALNEQFF	TGTGCCAGCAGTCCCGGGACTAGCGGGAGGGCATTGAATGAGCAGTTCTTC
-	TRBV14	-	TRBJ2-5	CASSQNLQETQYF	TGTGCCAGCAGCCAGAATTTACAAGAGACCCAGTACTTC
-	TRBV27	TRBD2	TRBJ2-7	CASSVPGLAGLEQYF	TGTGCCAGCAGTGTACCGGGACTAGCGGGGCTCGAGCAGTACTTC
-	TRBV30	-	TRBJ1-1	CAWRERGGPGSTEAFF	TGTGCCTGGAGGGAGCGGGGGGGGCCCGGCAGCACTGAAGCTTTCTTT
once	TRBV2	-	TRBJ2-3	CASSRYAGGLGDTQYF	TGTGCCAGCAGCCGGTATGCTGGAGGTCTGGGGGATACGCAGTATTTT
-	TRBV7-8	-	TRBJ2-5	CASSLAGSGQTQYF	TGTGCCAGCAGCTTAGCGGGATCGGGTCAGACCCAGTACTTC
-	TRBV9	TRBD1	TRBJ1-3	CASSVGQGAGNTIYF	TGTGCCAGCAGCGTAGGACAGGGGGCAGGAAACACCATATATTTT
-	TRBV7-3	-	TRBJ2-7	CASSFRLDSYEQYF	TGTGCCAGCAGCTTCAGATTAGACTCCTACGAGCAGTACTTC
-	TRBV20-1	-	TRBJ2-7	CSASPVVNEQYF	TGCAGTGCTAGTCCGGTGGTAAATGAGCAGTACTTC
few	TRBV5-4	-	TRBJ2-2	CASSRAASANTGELFF	TGTGCCAGCAGCCGGGCAGCGTCCGCGAACACCGGGGAGCTGTTTTTT
-	TRBV15	-	TRBJ2-7	CATSREGYSYEQYF	TGTGCCACCAGCAGAGAAGGTTACTCCTACGAGCAGTACTTC
-	TRBV5-6	-	TRBJ1-5	CASSLGPGFGNQPQHF	TGTGCCAGCAGCTTGGGGCCAGGGTTTGGAAATCAGCCCCAGCATTTT
once	TRBV11-3	TRBD1	TRBJ1-1	CASSLGGTGGQNTEAFF	TGTGCCAGCAGCTTAGGGGGGACAGGGGGCCAGAACACTGAAGCTTTCTTT
-	TRBV12-5	-	TRBJ1-1	CASGLVRSGSAEAFF	TGTGCTAGTGGTTTGGTACGATCCGGGTCAGCTGAAGCTTTCTTT
few	TRBV27	-	TRBJ1-6	CASSFTGNSPLHF	TGTGCCAGCAGTTTCACAGGGAATTCACCCCTCCACTTT
-	TRBV6-6	-	TRBJ1-2	CASSYGRVGFPF	TGTGCCAGCAGTTACGGGCGAGTCGGGTTCCCCTTC
-	TRBV28	TRBD1	TRBJ2-1	CASSPLRGLWDEQFF	TGTGCCAGCAGCCCCTTAAGGGGGCTCTGGGATGAGCAGTTCTTC
-	TRBV7-9	TRBD2	TRBJ2-1	CASSPRLAGGPLTNEQFF	TGTGCCAGCAGCCCTAGACTAGCGGGAGGGCCACTAACAAATGAGCAGTTCTTC
-	TRBV10-1	TRBD2	TRBJ2-3	CARIGTSGYRSTDTQYF	TGCGCCAGAATCGGGACTAGCGGGTACCGTAGCACAGATACGCAGTATTTT
-	TRBV29-1	TRBD2	TRBJ2-3	CSVETSGNTDTQYF	TGCAGCGTGGAGACTAGCGGGAACACAGATACGCAGTATTTT
few	TRBV18	-	TRBJ2-7	CASSPRDGSYEQYF	TGTGCCAGCTCACCACGGGACGGATCCTACGAGCAGTACTTC
-	TRBV28	-	TRBJ1-4	CASTGSNNEKLFF	TGTGCCAGCACAGGGTCCAATAATGAAAAACTGTTTTTT
-	TRBV21-1	-	TRBJ1-2	CASSKGNRGDLTNYGYTF	TGTGCCAGCAGCAAAGGTAACCGCGGGGACCTAACTAACTATGGCTACACCTTC
-	TRBV3-1/TRBV3-2	-	TRBJ2-3	CASSQADGGGQYF	TGTGCCAGCAGCCAAGCGGATGGGGGCGGGCAGTATTTT
-	TRBV5-6	-	TRBJ1-3	CASSRPGRSSGNTIYF	TGTGCCAGCAGCAGACCGGGACGGAGCTCTGGAAACACCATATATTTT